These 3 T cell receptor beta chains share one sample of origin, sequenced in a study of shared clonotypes between healthy human individuals. Positive CCR7 selection of CD45RO-negative cells yielded the naive CD8 cells, and terminally differentiated effector memory CD45RA+ cells were excluded. Libraries were prepared by immunoSEQ multiplex PCR; TCRdb keeps only in-frame clonotypes and omits some of them. The sample has millions of clones, about 92% seen once. Sequenced sample: naive CD8+ T cells from PBMCs. These receptors were collected from a man aged 18 to 29 in good health. Some clones in this sample may be carry-over from other donors' samples.

As regards this clone: The same CDR3 arises from other DNA sequences in this sample as well. The chain links TRBV6-5 to TRBJ2-2, with TRBD2 matching over 7 bases. CDR1 and CDR2 (germline): MNHEY, SVGAGI. Unmatched junction bases numbered 3, after V lost 6 bases and J lost 2 bases. The CDR3 loop spans 14 amino acids. In DNA, the CDR3 is TGTGCCAGCAGGAGCGGGACCAACACCGGGGAGCTGTTTTTT. Translating gives CASRSGTNTGELFF.

The J gene is TRBJ2-7, the V gene TRBV7-9, with D tentatively TRBD1 (8 bases). Germline V gene lookup returns CDR1 SEHNR and CDR2 FQNEAQ (reference sequence). The CDR3 covers 16 residues. V lost 5 bases to trimming and J lost 3 bases, with 20 bases between them. The DNA for the CDR3 is TGTGCCAGCAGCCCAGCGGGACAGGTCTTTGGCTACGAGCAGTACTTC. It yields the protein CASSPAGQVFGYEQYF.

The chain joins TRBV10-2 to TRBJ2-7, with D tentatively TRBD1 or TRBD2 (5 bases each). The V gene lost 6 bases and the J gene lost 4 bases, with 19 bases spanning the gap. Germline CDR1 WSHSY, CDR2 SAAADI. This CDR3 region has 15 residues. The CDR3 region has the DNA TGCGCCAGCAGGCCCCCAGGGTCGCCGGGGTACGAGCAGTACTTC. Translation gives CASRPPGSPGYEQYF.